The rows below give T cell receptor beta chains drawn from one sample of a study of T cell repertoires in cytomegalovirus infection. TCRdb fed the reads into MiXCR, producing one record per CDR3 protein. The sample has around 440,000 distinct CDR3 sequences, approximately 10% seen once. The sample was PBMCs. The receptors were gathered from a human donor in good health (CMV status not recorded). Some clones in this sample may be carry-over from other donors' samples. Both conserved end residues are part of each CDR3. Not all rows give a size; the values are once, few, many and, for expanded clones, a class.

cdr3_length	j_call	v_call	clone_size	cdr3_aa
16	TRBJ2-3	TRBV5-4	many	CASSLSAGAGTDTQYF
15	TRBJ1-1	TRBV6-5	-	CASFNRRGTNTEAFF
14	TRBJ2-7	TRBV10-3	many	CAISDSGGQGEQYF
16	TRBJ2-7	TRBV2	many	CASSEAALTTGYEQYF
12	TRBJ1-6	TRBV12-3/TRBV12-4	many	CASSSDGLALHF
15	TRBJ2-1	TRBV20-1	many	CSIGKVDRGYNEQFF
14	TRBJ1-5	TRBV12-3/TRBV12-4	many	CASSRQGANQPQHF
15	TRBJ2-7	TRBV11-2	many	CASSIQTGGAYEQYF
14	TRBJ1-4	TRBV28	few	CASSSNRGNEKLFF
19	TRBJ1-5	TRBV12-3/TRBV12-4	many	CASSLVGTGGRYSNQPQHF
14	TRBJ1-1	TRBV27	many	CASHYRGFNTEAFF
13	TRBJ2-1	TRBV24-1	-	CATSDPTRTEQFF
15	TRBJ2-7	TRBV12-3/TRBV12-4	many	CASSFSWGREREQYF
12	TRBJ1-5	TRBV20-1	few	CSAGQGLEPQHF
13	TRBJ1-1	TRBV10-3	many	CATRTGDDTEAFF
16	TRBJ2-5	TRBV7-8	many	CASNPKGGTQKETQYF
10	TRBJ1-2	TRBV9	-	CASSVKGYTF